Shown below are 21 T cell receptor beta chains from a single sample sequenced in a study of T cell clonality in common variable immunodeficiency. Study-wide results and caveats: Reportedly, TCR beta sequences from common variable immunodeficiency showed fewer deletions and N-nucleotide insertions.

These receptors lack a known antigen. Some clones are missing from TCRdb's copy, which holds only in-frame ones; the method was immunoSEQ multiplex PCR. The sample is made up of under 20,000 clones, none counted only once. Sample: peripheral blood mononuclear cells. Source of these receptors: a human donor with common variable immunodeficiency.

This clone was found a few times. Coverage ceases 3 residues before the CDR3 finishes, and the germline J gene fills in the end. The chain uses TRBV7-3 and TRBJ2-1, with D possibly matching TRBD2 (6 bases). The CDR3 runs to 14 residues. Looked up from germline, CDR1 is SGHTA and CDR2 is FQGTGA. V lost 2 bases and J lost 5, with 10 bases in between. CDR3 DNA (partial): TGTGCCAGCAGCTTAGGGCTAGCGCACAATGAG. Protein product: CASSLGLAHNE. The full CDR3 sequence reads CASSLGLAHNEQFF.

This clone was counted ten times or more. The observed sequence ends 3 residues before the CDR3 terminus, with the missing tail filled in from the germline J gene. The chain carries TRBV5-1 and TRBJ2-7; possibly TRBD2 for D (6 bases). The V end was cut by 3 bases, the J end by 0 bases, with 16 bases between. The CDR3 has 16 amino acids. CDR1 and CDR2 (germline): SGHRS, YFSETQ. Partial CDR3 DNA: TGCGCCAGCAGCTCGGGACTTTTCACCCCCTCCTACGAG. Translated, it gives CASSSGLFTPSYE. The complete CDR3 sequence is CASSSGLFTPSYEQYF.

This clone is termed medium-sized. The CDR3 goes on 3 residues after the read ends, and that part is filled in from the germline J gene. The chain is built from TRBV7-2 and TRBJ2-7; perhaps TRBD1 as D (5 bases). Looked up from germline, CDR1 is SGHTA and CDR2 is FQGNSA. Trimming removed 5 bases at V and 6 bases at J, with 14 bases between. This CDR3 has 13 residues. The CDR3 region is CASSHPQGGEQYF. The sequenced part of the CDR3 DNA is TGTGCCAGCAGCCACCCGCAGGGTGGCGAG.

This clone has only a few counts. Sequencing ends 3 residues short of the CDR3 end; the germline J gene provides the rest. V and J are TRBV19 and TRBJ2-5; 7 bases match TRBD2. CDR3 length: 12 residues. Germline V CDR1 and CDR2: LNHDA, SQIVND (reference sequence). V lost 4 bases, J lost 4 bases, and 0 bases stayed unmatched. The CDR3 here is CASSSGRETQYF. Incomplete CDR3 DNA: TGTGCCAGTAGTAGCGGGAGAGAGACC.

There are many counts of this clone. The CDR3 end falls 3 residues outside the read, so it is completed with the germline J gene. The chain carries TRBV5-1 and TRBJ1-2; the D gene is possibly TRBD1 (5 bases). V gave up 4 bases and J gave up 6 bases, with 16 bases separating them. The germline V gene encodes CDR1 SGHRS and CDR2 YFSETQ. The CDR3 consists of 14 residues. The CDR3 protein is CASSEQQGVDGYTF. The DNA read from the CDR3 is TGCGCCAGCAGCGAGCAGCAGGGTGTCGATGGC. The full variable domain, in which reference TRBV5-1 and TRBJ1-2 provide the parts outside the CDR3, is KAGVTQTPRYLIKTRGQQVTLSCSPISGHRSVSWYQQTPGQGLQFLFEYFSETQRNKGNFPGRFSGRQFSNSRSEMNVSTLELGDSALYLCASSEQQGVDGYTFGSGTRLTVV.

This clone was observed a handful of times. The read ends 3 residues early relative to the CDR3; the germline J gene fills the gap. This rearrangement joins TRBV7-9 to TRBJ1-2, with 8 bases aligning to TRBD1. Per the germline V gene, CDR1 is SEHNR and CDR2 is FQNEAQ (reference sequence). J lost 6 bases, V lost 2 bases, and 5 bases had no gene match. The CDR3 consists of 14 residues. CDR3 region: CASSLRQGADGYTF. The CDR3 bases that were read are TGTGCCAGCAGCTTACGGCAGGGGGCGGATGGC.

This clone has just a few counts. The read falls 3 residues short of the CDR3 end, and the missing part is taken from the germline J gene. This chain uses TRBV7-2 with TRBJ1-1; TRBD1 aligns across 8 bases. The V gene's germline CDR1 is SGHTA and CDR2 FQGNSA. Losses at the gene ends were 6 bases for V and 5 bases for J; bases not matched to a gene: 5. This CDR3 region has 13 residues. Partial CDR3 DNA: TGTGCCAGCAGACTGGACAGGGAAACTGAA. Translated, it gives CASRLDRETE. The CDR3 as a whole reads CASRLDRETEAFF.

This clone was detected ten times or more. The DNA ends 3 residues before the CDR3 does, and the rest of the CDR3 is filled in from the germline J gene. This chain uses TRBV18 with TRBJ1-3; D not certain. Germline CDR1 reads KGHSH; CDR2 reads LQKENI. Trimming cost V 0 bases and J 0 bases, with 12 bases left between them. The CDR3 is 17 residues long. CDR3 DNA, as far as it was read: TGTGCCAGCTCACCACCGAGTCAGGCGAGCTCTGGAAACACC. It yields the protein CASSPPSQASSGNT. The complete CDR3 protein is CASSPPSQASSGNTIYF.

This clone came up many times. The read halts 3 residues ahead of the CDR3 end, with the missing end drawn from the germline J gene. V usage is TRBV7-2 and J usage is TRBJ1-6; the match to TRBD1 covers 9 bases. This CDR3 is built from 14 residues. After removal of 2 bases from V and 8 bases from J, the junction contained 1 base not matched to a gene. CDR1 and CDR2 from the germline V gene are SGHTA and FQGNSA. The CDR3 DNA, read in part, is TGTGCCAGCAGCTTAAGGACAGGGGATTCACCC. Residues: CASSLRTGDSP. The whole CDR3 is CASSLRTGDSPLHF.

Details on this clone: Read coverage stops 3 residues before the CDR3 terminus; the germline J gene supplies the remainder. The chain joins TRBV7-6 to TRBJ2-5, with 8 bases identical to TRBD2. CDR3 length: 15 residues. From germline, CDR1 is SGHVS and CDR2 FNYEAQ. The junction had 2 bases not matched to a gene; V was cut back by 0 bases and J by 2 bases. CDR3 amino acids: CASSLAGGGQETQYF. CDR3 DNA (partial): TGTGCCAGCAGCTTAGCCGGGGGGGGACAAGAGACC.

This clone has a handful of counts. Coverage ceases 3 residues before the CDR3 finishes, and the germline J gene fills in the end. The chain links TRBV30 to TRBJ2-6; D gene ambiguous. From germline, CDR1 is GTSNPN and CDR2 SVGIG (reference sequence). Trimming removed 1 base at V and 0 bases at J, with 4 bases between. The CDR3 has 14 amino acids. The part of the CDR3 DNA that was read is TGTGCCTGGAGTGCCTACTCTGGGGCCAACGTC. It translates to CAWSAYSGANV. In full, the CDR3 is CAWSAYSGANVLTF.

This clone was seen a handful of times. With the read ending 3 residues before the CDR3 end, the germline J gene is used to fill in that end. V gene TRBV6-2 or TRBV6-3 combines with J gene TRBJ2-2; 12 bases line up with TRBD1. V shed 6 bases and J 8 bases; nucleotides not matched to a gene: 7. Per germline, CDR1 MNHEY and CDR2 SVGEGT. The CDR3 is 15 residues long. The covered CDR3 bases are TGTGCCAGCAGCCCCGGGACAGGGGGCTTGGGGGAG. Translating gives CASSPGTGGLGE. The whole CDR3 reads CASSPGTGGLGELFF.

This clone was detected ten times or more. The missing CDR3 end, 3 residues past where the read stops, is filled in from the germline J gene. The chain couples TRBV19 to TRBJ2-7, with TRBD1 matching 10 bases. The CDR3 length is 15 residues. The J segment lost 5 bases and the V segment lost 5 bases, leaving 9 bases of the junction unmatched. In germline, CDR1 is LNHDA, CDR2 SQIVND (reference sequence). The DNA read from the CDR3 is TGTGCCAGTAGTCAAACCGGGACAGGGGTCCACGAG. Amino acid sequence: CASSQTGTGVHE. The entire CDR3 reads CASSQTGTGVHEQYF.

This clone appeared many times. The read ends 3 residues before the CDR3 terminus; that terminus is restored from the germline J gene. The genes are TRBV29-1 and TRBJ2-5, with 9 bases identical to TRBD1. The V gene's germline CDR1 is SQVTM and CDR2 ANQGSEA. The CDR3 has 14 amino acids. Losses at the gene ends were 5 bases for V and 4 bases for J; bases not matched to a gene: 8. This CDR3 is CSVNYRGPRETQYF. The sequenced CDR3 bases are TGCAGCGTTAATTACAGGGGGCCTCGAGAGACC.

The table lists this clone with a few counts. The DNA ends 3 residues before the CDR3 does, and the rest of the CDR3 is filled in from the germline J gene. J is TRBJ2-2 and V is TRBV19, with TRBD2 as a possible D gene (6 bases). Germline V gene data show CDR1 as LNHDA and CDR2 as SQIVND (reference sequence). The CDR3 is made up of 14 amino acids. V lost 0 bases, J lost 9 bases, and 11 bases lay in between. CDR3 sequence reads: CASSIDGGFRELFF. CDR3 DNA (partial): TGTGCCAGTAGTATAGACGGGGGTTTCCGGGAG.

This clone was observed at least ten times. Sequencing ends 3 residues short of the CDR3 end; the germline J gene provides the rest. V is TRBV29-1 and J is TRBJ2-5; 10 nucleotides agree with TRBD1. The germline CDR1 and CDR2 sequences are SQVTM and ANQGSEA. The CDR3 sequence is 13 residues long. The J segment lost 4 bases and the V segment lost 5 bases, leaving 4 bases of the junction unmatched. The CDR3 DNA, read in part, is TGCAGCGTTTCGGGGGACAGGGGAGAGACC. Its protein is CSVSGDRGET. The full CDR3 reads CSVSGDRGETQYF.

This clone was seen ten or more times. The read falls 3 residues short of the CDR3 end, and the missing part is taken from the germline J gene. J is TRBJ2-3 and V is TRBV10-1, with D unresolved. The V end was cut by 3 bases, the J end by 8 bases, with 12 bases between. Germline V CDR1 and CDR2: WNHNN, SYGVQD (reference sequence). This CDR3 has 13 amino acids. The CDR3 sequence is CASSEDGGPTQYF. CDR3 DNA, as far as it was read: TGCGCCAGCAGTGAAGATGGCGGTCCTACG.

Many counts were recorded for this clone. The read terminates 3 residues before the CDR3 end, so the remaining end is supplied by the germline J gene. This sequence joins TRBV20-1 and TRBJ2-5, with TRBD2 identical over 7 bases. V shed 0 bases, J shed 0 bases, and the junction held 7 bases outside the gene matches. CDR3 length: 16 amino acids. Germline V gene lookup returns CDR1 DFQATT and CDR2 SNEGSKA (reference sequence). The covered CDR3 bases are TGCAGTGCTAGAGATTTCCAGCGGGGTTACCAAGAGACC. It translates to CSARDFQRGYQET. The CDR3 reads in full as CSARDFQRGYQETQYF.

In this sample, this clone turned up many times. Coverage ceases 3 residues before the CDR3 finishes, and the germline J gene fills in the end. The chain joins TRBV6-1 to TRBJ1-2, with D possibly being TRBD1 (5 bases). The CDR3 loop spans 15 amino acids. Per the germline V gene, CDR1 is MNHNS and CDR2 is SASEGT. Trimming stripped 1 base from V and 4 bases from J, with 13 bases between. The sequenced part of the CDR3 DNA is TGTGCCAGCAGTGAAGGGATAGACAGTTCCTATGGC. Its translation is CASSEGIDSSYG. The whole CDR3 sequence is CASSEGIDSSYGYTF.

CDR3 DNA (partial): TGTGCCTGGAGTGGCAAAAGGGCCGAG. Amino acids: CAWSGKRAE. The full CDR3 is CAWSGKRAEQYF. This chain joins TRBV30 and TRBJ2-7; no clear D gene. The sequenced fragment ends 3 residues before the CDR3 boundary, so the rest is inferred from the germline J gene. Germline V gives CDR1 GTSNPN, CDR2 SVGIG (reference sequence). The V and J ends lost 1 base and 6 bases respectively, with 10 bases between them. CDR3 size: 12 residues.

Concerning this clone itself: The CDR3 is cut off 3 residues early in the read; its end comes from the germline J gene. The chain couples TRBV6-2 or TRBV6-3 to TRBJ2-3; D may match TRBD1 or TRBD2 (5 bases each). Germline V gives CDR1 MNHEY, CDR2 SVGEGT. Trimming took 0 bases from V and 1 from J, leaving 11 bases between them. The CDR3 has 16 amino acids. The CDR3 is CASSYSRGAGTDTQYF. Partial CDR3 DNA: TGTGCCAGCAGTTACTCGCGAGGGGCCGGCACAGATACG.